Here is one TCR beta chain with its context. Its specificity is not known. Method: immunoSEQ multiplex PCR; TCRdb's copy keeps in-frame clones and lacks some. The sample includes about 11,000 clones, around 79% of them seen just once. The sample is drawn from a study of T cells in localized non-small cell lung cancer. Overall study findings and caveats: Measurement of T cell clonality placed uninvolved adjacent lung highest, above the level in tumor. Increased T cell density in blood showed an association with longer overall survival. Out of the top 100 tumor clones, a median around 57 were seen in adjacent lung.

This CDR3 is 13 amino acids long. The V and J ends lost 4 bases and 3 bases, in that order; junction bases with no gene match: 4. Germline V CDR1 and CDR2: SGHRS, YFSETQ. The sample in question was peripheral blood, obtained before any cancer treatment. This clonotype was obtained from a male donor aged 60 or over with stage I lung adenocarcinoma. The rearrangement links TRBV5-1 to TRBJ2-7; TRBD1 matches 7 bases. CDR3 amino acids: CASSRDSFYEQYF. In DNA form, the CDR3 reads TGCGCCAGCAGCCGGGACAGTTTCTACGAGCAGTACTTC.